Sequencing of this T cell receptor (beta chain) was carried out in a study of CD8+ T cells in alopecia areata. Sequencing templates came from extracted RNA that was reverse transcribed into cDNA. Sequencing used immunoSEQ multiplex PCR; TCRdb keeps in-frame clones, though not all of them. The sample consists of 60,000 to 65,000 clones, about 40% of them appearing once. CDR3 length: 18 residues. A remark on this clone: Its antigen is not identified.

Study findings and constraints: Especially in alopecia totalis/universalis, lesional scalp showed greater clonality than normal scalp did. Resident alphabeta T cells of normal skin are also sequenced in scalp samples.

This clonotype originated in a human donor with alopecia areata. This rearrangement joins TRBV21-1 to TRBJ2-5; no check of the table's D call, TRBD1, against the DNA was made. TRBV21-1 counts as a pseudogene. Material for sequencing was NKG2D-low CD8+ T cells sorted from blood. The CDR3 sequence: CASSKVKDREETQETQYF. The DNA of the CDR3 is TGTGCCAGCAGCAAAGTGAAGGACAGGGAAGAGACCCAAGAGACCCAGTACTTC.